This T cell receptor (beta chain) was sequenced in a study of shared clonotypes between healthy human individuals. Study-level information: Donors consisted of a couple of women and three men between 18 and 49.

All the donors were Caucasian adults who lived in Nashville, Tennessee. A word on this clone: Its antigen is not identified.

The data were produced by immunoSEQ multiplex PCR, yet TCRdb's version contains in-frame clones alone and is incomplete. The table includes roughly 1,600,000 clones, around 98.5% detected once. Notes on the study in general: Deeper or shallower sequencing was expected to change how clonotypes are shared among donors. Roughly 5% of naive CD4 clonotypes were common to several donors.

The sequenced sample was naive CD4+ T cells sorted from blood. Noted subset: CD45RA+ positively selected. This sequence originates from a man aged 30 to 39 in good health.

The DNA for the CDR3 is TGCAGCGTTGAAGTTGGAGGGAAGCAGTACTTC. Translated, it gives CSVEVGGKQYF. The chain uses TRBV29-1 and TRBJ2-7, with D possibly TRBD2 on 6 matching bases. The V end was cut by 1 base, the J end by 8 bases, with 9 bases between. The germline V gene has CDR1 SQVTM and CDR2 ANQGSEA. The CDR3 is 11 amino acids.